The 5 T cell receptor beta chains presented below share a single source sample, sequenced in a study of control samples from healthy donors and cancer patients. Produced via immunoSEQ multiplex PCR; TCRdb's table is partial and in-frame only. The table lists roughly 54,000 clones, around 95% of them singletons. Sequenced input: blood. These receptor sequences come from a woman under 40 in good health.

V gene TRBV24-1 combines with J gene TRBJ2-1, with 14 bases lining up with TRBD2. This CDR3 is 19 amino acids long. V lost 4 bases and J lost 1; bases outside the gene matches: 8. Germline CDR1 KGHDR, CDR2 SFDVKD. The CDR3 sequence is CATSDQGLAGGPSYNEQFF. CDR3 in DNA: TGTGCCACCAGTGACCAAGGACTAGCGGGAGGACCTTCCTACAATGAGCAGTTCTTC.

The chain combines TRBV24-1 with TRBJ1-5; TRBD1 aligns across 11 bases. J gave up 4 bases and V 7 bases, and 5 bases lay outside the gene matches. CDR3 size: 15 residues. The germline gives CDR1 KGHDR, CDR2 SFDVKD. The CDR3 region has the DNA TGTGCCACCAGCGAGGGACAGGGGGGGAATCAGCCCCAGCATTTT. This translates into CATSEGQGGNQPQHF.

V gene TRBV11-2 combines with J gene TRBJ2-1; 10 bases line up with TRBD2. With 2 bases clipped from V and 3 bases from J, the junction kept 4 bases outside the gene matches. Germline CDR1 and CDR2: SGHAT and FQNNGV. The CDR3 runs to 16 residues. The DNA for the CDR3 is TGTGCCAGCAGCTTAACTAGCGGGGCCTACTACAATGAGCAGTTCTTC. Its translation: CASSLTSGAYYNEQFF.

This chain connects TRBV7-8 to TRBJ2-7; tentative D call: TRBD2 (6 bases). V was pared by 5 bases and J by 2 bases, with 19 bases between. This CDR3 has 16 amino acids. Germline V lookup: CDR1 SGHVS, CDR2 FQNEAQ. Written as DNA, the CDR3 is TGTGCCAGCAGCCTCCCCATAGCGGAAATTGCCTACGAGCAGTACTTC. This encodes CASSLPIAEIAYEQYF.

This chain's CDR3 is CASSLVAGGAYGEAFF. CDR3 nucleotide sequence: TGTGCCAGCAGCTTGGTGGCAGGGGGCGCCTATGGTGAAGCTTTCTTT. The V and J genes are TRBV5-5 and TRBJ1-1, with TRBD1 matching 8 bases. The ends lost 0 bases at V and 7 bases at J; junction bases unmatched: 11. CDR1 and CDR2 (germline): SGHKS, YYEKEE (reference sequence). The CDR3 consists of 16 residues.